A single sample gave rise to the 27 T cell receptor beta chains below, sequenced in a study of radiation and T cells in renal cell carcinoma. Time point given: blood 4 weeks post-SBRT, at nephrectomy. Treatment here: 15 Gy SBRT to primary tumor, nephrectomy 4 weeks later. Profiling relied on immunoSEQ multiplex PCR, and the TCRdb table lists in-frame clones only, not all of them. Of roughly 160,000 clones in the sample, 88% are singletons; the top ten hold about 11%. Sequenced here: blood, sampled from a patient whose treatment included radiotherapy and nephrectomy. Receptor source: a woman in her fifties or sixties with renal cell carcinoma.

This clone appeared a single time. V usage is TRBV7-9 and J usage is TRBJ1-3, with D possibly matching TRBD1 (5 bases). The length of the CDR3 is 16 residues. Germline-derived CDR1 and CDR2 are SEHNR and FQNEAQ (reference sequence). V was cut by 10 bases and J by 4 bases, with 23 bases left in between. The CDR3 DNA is TGTGCCACTAGGAAGGGGCGGGGCTCGGAAGGAAACACCATATATTTT. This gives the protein CATRKGRGSEGNTIYF.

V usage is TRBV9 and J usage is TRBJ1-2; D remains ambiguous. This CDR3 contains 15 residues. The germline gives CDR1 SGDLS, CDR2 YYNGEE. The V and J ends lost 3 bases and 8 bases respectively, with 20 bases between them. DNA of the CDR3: TGTGCCAGCAGCGAGTCCCCCCGGACGCCGGGGGGCTACACCTTC. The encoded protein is CASSESPRTPGGYTF.

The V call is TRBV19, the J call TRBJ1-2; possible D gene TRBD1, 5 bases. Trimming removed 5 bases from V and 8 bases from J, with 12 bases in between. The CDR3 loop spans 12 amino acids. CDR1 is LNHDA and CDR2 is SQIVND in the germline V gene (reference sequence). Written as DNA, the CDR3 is TGTGCCAGTAGTCCCCGCCGGGACGGCTACACCTTC. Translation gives CASSPRRDGYTF.

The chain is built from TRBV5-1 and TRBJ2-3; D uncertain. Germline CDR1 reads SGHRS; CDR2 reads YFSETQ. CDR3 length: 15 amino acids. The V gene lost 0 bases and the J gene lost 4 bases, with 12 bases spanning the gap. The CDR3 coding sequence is TGCGCCAGCAGCTTGGACGGATATGGGGCAGATACGCAGTATTTT. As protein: CASSLDGYGADTQYF.

The CDR3 DNA is TGTGCCAGCAGTGAATCAGGGGGTCTGCGGTTTAACTATGGCTACACCTTC. Translation gives CASSESGGLRFNYGYTF. The gene calls are TRBV25-1 and TRBJ1-2; 7 bases agree with TRBD1. The CDR3 consists of 17 residues. Losses at the gene ends were 1 base for V and 1 base for J; bases not matched to a gene: 9. Germline-derived CDR1 and CDR2 are MGHDK and SYGVNS.

DNA for the CDR3: TGTGCCAGCAGCCCGGGGCCCAGCAATGAGCAGTTCTTC. Its translation is CASSPGPSNEQFF. The chain couples TRBV7-3 to TRBJ2-1; D may match TRBD1 or TRBD2 (5 bases each). The CDR3 has 13 amino acids. Germline CDR1 and CDR2: SGHTA and FQGTGA. V was pared by 5 bases and J by 6 bases, with 11 bases between.

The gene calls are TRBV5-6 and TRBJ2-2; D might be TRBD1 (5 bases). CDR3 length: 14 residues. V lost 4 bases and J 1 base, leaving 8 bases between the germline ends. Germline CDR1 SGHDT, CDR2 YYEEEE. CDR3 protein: CASSHDRNTGELFF. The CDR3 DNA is TGTGCCAGCAGCCATGACAGGAACACCGGGGAGCTGTTTTTT.

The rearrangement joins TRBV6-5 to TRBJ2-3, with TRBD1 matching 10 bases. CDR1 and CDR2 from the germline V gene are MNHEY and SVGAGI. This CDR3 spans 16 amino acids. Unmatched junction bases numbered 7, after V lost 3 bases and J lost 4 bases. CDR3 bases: TGTGCCAGCAGTTATGGCAGGGGACAGGGGTCAGATACGCAGTATTTT. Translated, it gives CASSYGRGQGSDTQYF.

The chain's CDR3 is CASSGMRWIYGYTF. The CDR3 DNA is TGTGCCAGCAGTGGGATGAGATGGATCTATGGCTACACCTTC. The chain carries TRBV6-1 and TRBJ1-2, with D hard to call. The CDR3 is 14 amino acids. Trimming left V 4 bases short and J 4 bases short, with 13 bases between. CDR1 is MNHNS and CDR2 is SASEGT in the germline V gene.

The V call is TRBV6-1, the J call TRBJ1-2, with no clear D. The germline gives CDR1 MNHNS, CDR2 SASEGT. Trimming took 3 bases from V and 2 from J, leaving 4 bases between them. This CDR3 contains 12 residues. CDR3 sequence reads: CASSDRNYGYTF. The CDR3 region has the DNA TGTGCCAGCAGTGACAGGAACTATGGCTACACCTTC.

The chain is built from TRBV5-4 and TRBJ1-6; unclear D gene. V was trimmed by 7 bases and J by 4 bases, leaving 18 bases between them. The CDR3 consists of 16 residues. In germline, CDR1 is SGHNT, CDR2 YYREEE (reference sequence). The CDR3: CASAQSPFPYNSPLHF. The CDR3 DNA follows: TGTGCCAGCGCGCAATCCCCCTTTCCTTATAATTCACCCCTCCACTTT.

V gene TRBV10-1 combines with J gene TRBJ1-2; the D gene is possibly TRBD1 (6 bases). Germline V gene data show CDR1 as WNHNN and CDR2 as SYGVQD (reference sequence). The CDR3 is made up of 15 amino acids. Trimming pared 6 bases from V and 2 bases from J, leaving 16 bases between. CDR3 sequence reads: CASSDSSGTNYGYTF. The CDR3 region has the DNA TGCGCCAGCAGCGACTCCTCCGGGACAAACTATGGCTACACCTTC.

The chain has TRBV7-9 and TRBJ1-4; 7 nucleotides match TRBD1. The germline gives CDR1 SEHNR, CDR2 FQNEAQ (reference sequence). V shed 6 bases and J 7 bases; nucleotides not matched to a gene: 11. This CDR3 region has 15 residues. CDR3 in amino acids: CASSQPRGGSEKLFF. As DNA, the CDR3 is TGTGCCAGCAGTCAACCCAGGGGGGGGTCTGAAAAACTGTTTTTT.

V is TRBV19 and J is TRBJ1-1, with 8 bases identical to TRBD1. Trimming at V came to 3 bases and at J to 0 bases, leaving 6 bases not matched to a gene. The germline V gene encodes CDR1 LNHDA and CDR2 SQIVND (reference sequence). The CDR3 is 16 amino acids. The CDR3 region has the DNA TGTGCCAGTAGTATTGGACAGGGACAAATGAACACTGAAGCTTTCTTT. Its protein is CASSIGQGQMNTEAFF.

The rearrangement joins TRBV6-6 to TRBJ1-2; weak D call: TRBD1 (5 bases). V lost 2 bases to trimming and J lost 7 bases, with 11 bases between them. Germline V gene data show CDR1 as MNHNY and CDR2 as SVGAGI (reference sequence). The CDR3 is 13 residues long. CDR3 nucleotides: TGTGCCAGCAGTTACGATGGGGGGGGTGGCTACACCTTC. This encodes CASSYDGGGGYTF.

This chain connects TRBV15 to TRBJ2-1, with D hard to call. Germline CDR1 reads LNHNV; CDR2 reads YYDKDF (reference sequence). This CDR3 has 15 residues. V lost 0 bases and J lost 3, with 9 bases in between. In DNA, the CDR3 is TGTGCCACCAGCAGAGACTTGGCAGACTACAATGAGCAGTTCTTC. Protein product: CATSRDLADYNEQFF.

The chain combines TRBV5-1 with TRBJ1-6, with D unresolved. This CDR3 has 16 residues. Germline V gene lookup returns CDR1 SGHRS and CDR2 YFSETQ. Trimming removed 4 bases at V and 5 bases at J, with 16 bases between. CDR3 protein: CASSERESLDNSPLHF. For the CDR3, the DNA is TGCGCCAGCAGCGAACGCGAGTCGCTGGATAATTCACCCCTCCACTTT.

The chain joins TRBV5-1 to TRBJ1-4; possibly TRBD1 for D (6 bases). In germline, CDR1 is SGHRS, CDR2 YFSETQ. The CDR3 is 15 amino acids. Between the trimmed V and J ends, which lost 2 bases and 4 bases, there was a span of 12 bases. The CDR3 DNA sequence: TGCGCCAGCAGCTTATATCCAGGGGATAATGAAAAACTGTTTTTT. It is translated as CASSLYPGDNEKLFF.

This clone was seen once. The chain's CDR3 is CASSWWLAGGTDTQYF. In DNA, the CDR3 is TGTGCCAGCAGCTGGTGGCTGGCAGGGGGCACAGATACGCAGTATTTT. The rearrangement joins TRBV5-6 to TRBJ2-3; tentatively, D is TRBD1 (6 bases). Germline CDR1 reads SGHDT; CDR2 reads YYEEEE. V lost 3 bases, J lost 1 base, and 15 bases lay in between. CDR3 length: 16 residues.

CDR3 bases: TGTGCCAGTAACGCCGGAATTTATGGCTACACCTTC. Its translation: CASNAGIYGYTF. The chain joins TRBV19 to TRBJ1-2, with D uncertain. Germline assignment: CDR1 LNHDA and CDR2 SQIVND (reference sequence). This CDR3 spans 12 amino acids. The V and J ends lost 7 bases and 5 bases respectively, with 11 bases between them. Full variable domain (rest looked up from reference TRBV19 and TRBJ1-2): DGGITQSPKYLFRKEGQNVTLSCEQNLNHDAMYWYRQDPGQGLRLIYYSQIVNDFQKGDIAEGYSVSREKKESFPLTVTSAQKNPTAFYLCASNAGIYGYTFGSGTRLTVV.

The DNA of the CDR3 is TGTGCCAGTAGTATAGATCGGGTAACAGGCCCCATCGGAAACACCATATATTTT. Translated: CASSIDRVTGPIGNTIYF. V and J are TRBV19 and TRBJ1-3, with a possible D match to TRBD1 (5 bases). CDR1 and CDR2 (germline): LNHDA, SQIVND (reference sequence). This CDR3 spans 18 amino acids. V was cut by 0 bases and J by 4 bases, with 19 bases left in between.

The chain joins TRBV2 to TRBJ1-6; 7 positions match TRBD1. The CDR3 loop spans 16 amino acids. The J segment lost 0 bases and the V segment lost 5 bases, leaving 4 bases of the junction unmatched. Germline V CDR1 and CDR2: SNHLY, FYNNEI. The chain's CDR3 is CASSQDRSSYNSPLHF. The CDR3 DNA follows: TGTGCCAGCAGTCAGGACAGGAGCTCCTATAATTCACCCCTCCACTTT.

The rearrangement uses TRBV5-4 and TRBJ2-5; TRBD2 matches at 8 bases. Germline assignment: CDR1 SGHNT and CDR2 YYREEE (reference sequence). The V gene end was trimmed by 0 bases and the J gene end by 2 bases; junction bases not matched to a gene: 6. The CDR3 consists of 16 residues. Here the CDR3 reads CASSLGVAGLQETQYF. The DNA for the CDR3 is TGTGCCAGCAGCTTGGGAGTAGCGGGGCTTCAAGAGACCCAGTACTTC.

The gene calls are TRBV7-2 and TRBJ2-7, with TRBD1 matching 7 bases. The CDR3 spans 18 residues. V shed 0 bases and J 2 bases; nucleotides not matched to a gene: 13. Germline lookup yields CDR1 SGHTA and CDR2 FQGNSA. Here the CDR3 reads CASSLAMGMARGPYEQYF. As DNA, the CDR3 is TGTGCCAGCAGCTTAGCGATGGGAATGGCTAGGGGGCCCTACGAGCAGTACTTC.

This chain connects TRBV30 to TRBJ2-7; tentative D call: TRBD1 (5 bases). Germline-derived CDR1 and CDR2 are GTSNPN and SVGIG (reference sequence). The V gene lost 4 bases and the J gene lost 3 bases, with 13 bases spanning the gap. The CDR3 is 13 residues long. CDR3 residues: CAWTYGQVYEQYF. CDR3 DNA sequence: TGTGCCTGGACCTACGGACAAGTCTACGAGCAGTACTTC.

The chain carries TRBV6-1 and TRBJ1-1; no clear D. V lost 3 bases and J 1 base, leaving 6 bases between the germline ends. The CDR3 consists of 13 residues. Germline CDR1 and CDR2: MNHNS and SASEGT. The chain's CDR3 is CASSDSENTEAFF. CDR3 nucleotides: TGTGCCAGCAGTGACAGTGAGAACACTGAAGCTTTCTTT.

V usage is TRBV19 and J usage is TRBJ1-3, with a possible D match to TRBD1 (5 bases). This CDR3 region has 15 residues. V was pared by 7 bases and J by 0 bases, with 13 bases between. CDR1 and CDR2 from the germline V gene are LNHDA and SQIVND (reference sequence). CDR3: CASTPPDSSGNTIYF. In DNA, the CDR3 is TGTGCCAGTACCCCTCCCGACAGCTCTGGAAACACCATATATTTT.